The 7 T cell receptor beta chains given below trace back to one sample, sequenced in a study of cytomegalovirus exposure and HLA in healthy donors. 60 Vbeta and 13 Jbeta primers were used in PCR. The table came from immunoSEQ multiplex PCR; TCRdb's copy has only in-frame clones and leaves some out. The sample lists 150,000 to 200,000 clones, about 85% occurring once. Source material: PBMCs. All receptors derive from a woman aged 45-59 years in good health and CMV-seronegative.

The genes are TRBV9 and TRBJ1-2; 9 bases are shared with TRBD1. J gave up 4 bases and V 0 bases, and 7 bases lay outside the gene matches. The length of the CDR3 is 16 residues. Germline assignment: CDR1 SGDLS and CDR2 YYNGEE. Here the CDR3 reads CASSVGTGGAGYGYTF. CDR3 coding DNA: TGTGCCAGCAGCGTAGGCACAGGGGGCGCCGGCTATGGCTACACCTTC.

The chain links TRBV2 to TRBJ1-5, with D maybe TRBD1 (6 bases). The CDR3 length is 16 residues. Trimming removed 3 bases from V and 3 bases from J, with 15 bases in between. Germline V gene lookup returns CDR1 SNHLY and CDR2 FYNNEI. CDR3 sequence (DNA): TGTGCCAGCAGTGATCGGCTAGGGGGAAACAATCAGCCCCAGCATTTT. This encodes CASSDRLGGNNQPQHF. Combining the CDR3 with reference TRBV2 and TRBJ1-5 gives the whole variable domain EPEVTQTPSHQVTQMGQEVILRCVPISNHLYFYWYRQILGQKVEFLVSFYNNEISEKSEIFDDQFSVERPDGSNFTLKIRSTKLEDSAMYFCASSDRLGGNNQPQHFGDGTRLSIL.

The chain uses TRBV2 and TRBJ2-7; 9 nucleotides line up with TRBD1. V gave up 6 bases and J gave up 0 bases; unmatched junction bases: 6. Germline loops: CDR1 SNHLY, CDR2 FYNNEI. The CDR3 runs 15 residues. CDR3 nucleotide sequence: TGTGCCAGCAGCGGGGGACAGGGAGGCTCCTACGAGCAGTACTTC. Residues: CASSGGQGGSYEQYF.

The chain carries TRBV9 and TRBJ1-6; D may be TRBD1 (6 bases). Germline-derived CDR1 and CDR2 are SGDLS and YYNGEE. The V end was cut by 4 bases, the J end by 8 bases, with 13 bases between. This CDR3 is 14 amino acids long. This chain's CDR3 is CASSPGGFDSPLHF. The DNA of the CDR3 is TGTGCCAGCAGCCCGGGGGGCTTCGATTCACCCCTCCACTTT.

The V and J genes are TRBV27 and TRBJ2-7; no reliable D call. Germline values: CDR1 MNHEY, CDR2 SMNVEV (reference sequence). V gave up 4 bases and J gave up 0 bases, with 7 bases separating them. CDR3 length equals 13 residues. The CDR3 loop reads CASSYSVSYEQYF. The CDR3 coding sequence is TGTGCCAGCAGTTACAGTGTCTCCTACGAGCAGTACTTC.

The V call is TRBV5-1, the J call TRBJ2-3; D not resolved. Trimming removed 0 bases at V and 3 bases at J, with 5 bases between. This CDR3 is built from 13 residues. CDR1 SGHRS and CDR2 YFSETQ come from the germline V gene. CDR3: CASSLDFTDTQYF. The CDR3 nucleotides read TGCGCCAGCAGCTTGGACTTTACAGATACGCAGTATTTT.

The rearrangement joins TRBV28 to TRBJ1-6; weak D call: TRBD1 (6 bases). V shed 5 bases and J shed 12 bases, with 20 bases lying between them. Per the germline V gene, CDR1 is MDHEN and CDR2 is SYDVKM. CDR3 length equals 15 residues. CDR3: CASSPTSTGSLPLHF. In DNA, the CDR3 is TGTGCCAGCAGTCCAACATCTACAGGGTCCCTACCCCTCCACTTT.